This T cell receptor beta chain stems from a study of cytomegalovirus exposure and HLA in healthy donors. The PCR ran on 60 Vbeta and 13 Jbeta primers. Here immunoSEQ multiplex PCR was the method, and the copy in TCRdb shows in-frame clones only, minus some. The sample lists about 100,000 clones, about 80% occurring once. A note on this clone: Its cognate antigen is unknown.

Study-level points and caveats: TCR beta chains numbering more than 150 were designated cytomegalovirus-associated. In a later analysis, a missense DCLRE1C variant was linked to TCR beta V- and J-gene trimming. For most TCR beta V segments, an earlier analysis put the productive rate at about 87% or about 30% of the time.

Healthy bone marrow donors supplied every sample. This CDR3 spans 13 amino acids. V lost 4 bases, J lost 3 bases, and 11 bases lay in between. Germline values: CDR1 SGHDT, CDR2 YYEEEE. The source is a man aged 60-69 years in good health and CMV-seropositive. The sample was PBMCs. This rearrangement joins TRBV5-6 to TRBJ2-7, with D perhaps TRBD1 (7 bases). CDR3 DNA: TGTGCCAGCAGCCTTCAGGGGGGCTACGAGCAGTACTTC. This gives the protein CASSLQGGYEQYF. The entire variable domain, with the rest obtained from reference TRBV5-6 and TRBJ2-7, is as follows: DAGVTQSPTHLIKTRGQQVTLRCSPKSGHDTVSWYQQALGQGPQFIFQYYEEEERQRGNFPDRFSGHQFPNYSSELNVNALLLGDSALYLCASSLQGGYEQYFGPGTRLTVT.